This T cell receptor beta chain was profiled in a study of CXCR3-negative and CXCR3-positive naive CD8 T cells. Findings of the study overall: Naive CXCR3-positive and CXCR3-negative cells shared similar TRBV-TRBJ usage, unlike memory cells. Similarly elevated diversity marked both naive subsets, with memory CD8+ cells showing far lower diversity.

Details on this clonotype: The antigen is not known.

UMI-labeled TRB cDNA libraries were prepared by 5' RACE. TCRdb re-called the 5' RACE reads and shows each CDR3 protein once, DNA omitted. Found here are roughly 90,000 distinct CDR3 sequences; the top ten clones hold over 1.5%. The CDR3 has 12 amino acids. Germline V lookup: CDR1 MGHRA, CDR2 YSYEKL. Naive CD8+ T cells carried a CD45RO-CCR7+CD27+CD95- phenotype. This TCR was recovered from a human donor in good health. Some clones in this sample may be carry-over from other donors' samples. The sample was naive CXCR3- CD8+ T cells from blood. As for subset: CD45RO-CCR7+CD27+CD95- naive CD8+ T cells lacking CXCR3 (TNR3-). The chain recombines TRBV4-1 with TRBJ2-7; TCRdb returns TRBD2, unconfirmable since there is no DNA. The CDR3 here is CASSPGRGEQYF.